A selection of T cell receptor beta chains follows, all from one sample in a study of CD8 T cells in Susac syndrome. TCRdb processed the immunoSEQ multiplex PCR reads anew with MiXCR; each CDR3 protein has one entry. The data hold roughly 180,000 distinct CDR3 sequences, with less than 95% observed a single time. The sequenced sample consisted of CD4+ T cells from PBMCs. All receptors derive from a human donor in good health. The CDR3 runs from the conserved cysteine through the conserved F or W. The order of the fields is clone size, V gene, D gene, J gene, CDR3 length, CDR3 DNA, CDR3 protein. The D gene is left open where the match is weak. The size of a clone is reported for some rows only, either as once, few or many, or as a class for expanded clones.

.,TRBV7-9,.,TRBJ1-5,14,TGTGCCAGCAGCTTAGTTGGATCGGGTCAGCCCCAGCATTTT,CASSLVGSGQPQHF
.,TRBV20-1,.,TRBJ2-5,10,TGCAGTGCTAGGAACGTTACCCAGTACTTC,CSARNVTQYF
.,TRBV5-1,TRBD2,TRBJ2-3,21,TGCGCCAGCAGCTTGGCCAATGGTGGTAGCGGGAGCCTAAGACGCACAGATACGCAGTATTTT,CASSLANGGSGSLRRTDTQYF
.,TRBV6-2/TRBV6-3,.,TRBJ2-5,14,TGTGCCAGCACGACTCAGGATCCCCAAGAGACCCAGTACTTC,CASTTQDPQETQYF
.,TRBV5-1,.,TRBJ2-7,14,TGCGCCAGCAGCTTGGTTCCGACTAACTACGAGCAGTACTTC,CASSLVPTNYEQYF
.,TRBV3-1,.,TRBJ2-2,14,TGTGCCAGCAGCTTCACTAGCTTCACCGGGGAGCTGTTTTTT,CASSFTSFTGELFF
.,TRBV29-1,.,TRBJ2-5,12,TGCAGCGTTCGGGCAAGACAAGAGACCCAGTACTTC,CSVRARQETQYF
.,TRBV4-3,.,TRBJ2-3,19,TGCGCCAGCAGCCAAGGGGGGTTTACAGCCTCCCCGGATCCAGATACGCAGTATTTT,CASSQGGFTASPDPDTQYF
.,TRBV29-1,TRBD1,TRBJ2-4,14,TGCAGCGTTGGGACAGGGGGCGTCCGTGACATTCAGTACTTC,CSVGTGGVRDIQYF
.,TRBV30,.,TRBJ2-1,12,TGTGCCTGGACGAGTTTCTACAATGAGCAGTTCTTC,CAWTSFYNEQFF
.,TRBV29-1,.,TRBJ2-7,14,TGCAGCGTTACCGGAGGACAGCGCGCAAACGAGCAGTACTTC,CSVTGGQRANEQYF
.,TRBV11-2,.,TRBJ2-7,14,TGTGCCAGCAGCCGGAATAGCGGAGACTACGAGCAGTACTTC,CASSRNSGDYEQYF
.,TRBV7-2,.,TRBJ2-1,16,TGTGCCAGCAGCTTATCCTTAGCCGGGGCCTACAATGAGCAGTTCTTC,CASSLSLAGAYNEQFF
.,TRBV28,.,TRBJ2-5,13,TGTGCCAGCAGTCCGGGAGTTGTTGAGACCCAGTACTTC,CASSPGVVETQYF
.,TRBV29-1,.,TRBJ2-3,14,TGCAGCGTTCCGGGCGCCCGGGGCGCAGATACGCAGTATTTT,CSVPGARGADTQYF
.,TRBV25-1,TRBD1,TRBJ2-7,15,TGTGCCAGCCGAAGTCGGACAGGGGCCCCCTACGAGCAGTACTTC,CASRSRTGAPYEQYF
.,TRBV27,.,TRBJ1-4,16,TGTGCCAGCAGTTCCTCAGACGCGAGGCAAAATGAAAAACTGTTTTTT,CASSSSDARQNEKLFF
.,TRBV29-1,.,TRBJ1-1,14,TGCAGCGTGGCAACCGGGCCGGTGGGCACTGAAGCTTTCTTT,CSVATGPVGTEAFF
.,TRBV29-1,TRBD2,TRBJ2-1,17,TGCAGCGTGACAGGGAAAGGGCTAGCGGGAGGGTCGGATGAGCAGTTCTTC,CSVTGKGLAGGSDEQFF
.,TRBV3-1,.,TRBJ2-5,13,TGTGCCAGCAGCGTGGGCGGAACCCAGACCCAGTACTTC,CASSVGGTQTQYF
few,TRBV6-2/TRBV6-3,.,TRBJ2-7,14,TGTGCCAGCAGTTACCGGGGGAGAACCTACGAGCAGTACTTC,CASSYRGRTYEQYF
.,TRBV3-1,.,TRBJ2-1,15,TGTGCCAGCAGCCAAGATACGGGATCCTACAATGAGCAGTTCTTC,CASSQDTGSYNEQFF
.,TRBV4-3,.,TRBJ1-2,14,TGCGCCAGCAGCCAAGGTCGCCGGAACTATGGCTACACCTTC,CASSQGRRNYGYTF
.,TRBV29-1,.,TRBJ1-4,15,TGCAGCGTGGCGGGGTGGGATTCGGCTAATGAAAAACTGTTTTTT,CSVAGWDSANEKLFF
.,TRBV7-2,.,TRBJ2-7,15,TGTGCCAGCAGCTTAGCATCCCAGGGGCTCTACGAGCAGTACTTC,CASSLASQGLYEQYF
.,TRBV27,TRBD1,TRBJ2-3,15,TGTGCCAGCAGCCGACGAGGGGGCCAGGGGGATACGCAGTATTTT,CASSRRGGQGDTQYF
.,TRBV20-1,.,TRBJ2-7,15,TGCAGTGCTAGAGATTTGTCTCTTATCCGGGGCGAGCAGTACTTC,CSARDLSLIRGEQYF
.,TRBV20-1,.,TRBJ1-1,13,TGCAGTGCTAAAGGCGGTCAGAACACTGAAGCTTTCTTT,CSAKGGQNTEAFF
.,TRBV5-4,.,TRBJ2-1,16,TGTGCCAGCAGCTACACAAGGAGCGGGGACAACAATGAGCAGTTCTTC,CASSYTRSGDNNEQFF
.,TRBV29-1,TRBD2,TRBJ2-1,15,TGCAGCGTTGACGTGCTAGCGGGAGCCTACAATGAGCAGTTCTTC,CSVDVLAGAYNEQFF
.,TRBV3-1,.,TRBJ1-1,17,TGTGCCAGCAGCCAAGATCGGGCAGGGAGAGTGAACACTGAAGCTTTCTTT,CASSQDRAGRVNTEAFF
.,TRBV5-6,.,TRBJ2-1,15,TGTGCCAGCAGCTTGTTCCAGACACCGAGCAATGAGCAGTTCTTC,CASSLFQTPSNEQFF
.,TRBV2,.,TRBJ2-7,15,TGTGCCAGCAGTGAAAGCAGGGGTCTTTTCTACGAGCAGTACTTC,CASSESRGLFYEQYF
.,TRBV18,TRBD2,TRBJ2-3,16,TGTGCCAGCTCACAGAGACTAGCGGGAGTGACAGATACGCAGTATTTT,CASSQRLAGVTDTQYF
once,TRBV11-1,.,TRBJ2-7,11,TGTGCCAGCAGCGCCTTCTACGAGCAGTACTTC,CASSAFYEQYF
.,TRBV29-1,TRBD2,TRBJ2-7,15,TGCAGCGTGGCCGGACTAGCGGGAACCTCCTACGAGCAGTACTTC,CSVAGLAGTSYEQYF
.,TRBV20-1,TRBD1,TRBJ2-7,12,TGCAGGGGACAGGGCTCGCGGAACGAGCAGTACTTC,CRGQGSRNEQYF
.,TRBV20-1,.,TRBJ2-3,14,TGCAGTGCTACCCGACAAGAAACCACAGATACGCAGTATTTT,CSATRQETTDTQYF
.,TRBV19,.,TRBJ2-5,13,TGTGCCAGTTCAGGGCAGGGTGAGGAGACCCAGTACTTC,CASSGQGEETQYF
once,TRBV15,TRBD2,TRBJ2-3,16,TGTGCCACCAGCATTCGACTAGCGGCTAGCACAGATACGCAGTATTTT,CATSIRLAASTDTQYF
.,TRBV7-2,TRBD1,TRBJ2-5,14,TGTGCCAGCAGCAAGGGACAGGGAGAGGGGACCCAGTACTTC,CASSKGQGEGTQYF
.,TRBV5-6,.,TRBJ1-1,12,TGTGCCAGCAGCTTCGGACAGTATGAAGCTTTCTTT,CASSFGQYEAFF
.,TRBV7-3,.,TRBJ1-5,18,TGTGCCAGCAGCCCAGTCCCCGCTGGCCAGGTCGGGAATCAGCCCCAGCATTTT,CASSPVPAGQVGNQPQHF
.,TRBV20-1,.,TRBJ2-2,13,TGCAGTGCCCGAGCGGCCGACACCGGGGAGCTGTTTTTT,CSARAADTGELFF
.,TRBV9,TRBD2,TRBJ2-3,19,TGTGCCAGCAGCGTCGGCCCGGGACTAGCGGGAGGGCGTAGGGATACGCAGTATTTT,CASSVGPGLAGGRRDTQYF
.,TRBV24-1,.,TRBJ2-6,15,TGTGCCACCAGTCTCGGTGGCTCTGGGGCCAACGTCCTGACTTTC,CATSLGGSGANVLTF
.,TRBV6-2/TRBV6-3,TRBD2,TRBJ2-5,16,TGTGCCAGCAGTTTGCGGACTAGCGGGAGAAGGGAGACCCAGTACTTC,CASSLRTSGRRETQYF
.,TRBV27,.,TRBJ1-3,13,TGTGCCAGCAGTTACAGCTCTGGAAACACCATATATTTT,CASSYSSGNTIYF
.,TRBV29-1,.,TRBJ1-5,19,TGCAGCCCGCACTGGGCGCCCGTTTGTTTTAGGAGTCCAGGTCAGCCCCAGCATTTT,CSPHWAPVCFRSPGQPQHF
.,TRBV20-1,.,TRBJ2-3,11,TGCAGTGCGCCTCTCACAGATACGCAGTATTTT,CSAPLTDTQYF
.,TRBV29-1,.,TRBJ2-2,14,TGCAGCGTTTTCGACAGTATGAACACCGGGGAGCTGTTTTTT,CSVFDSMNTGELFF
.,TRBV2,.,TRBJ2-4,15,TGTGCCAGCAGTGACGGGGGCCTAGCCAAAAACATTCAGTACTTC,CASSDGGLAKNIQYF
once,TRBV25-1,TRBD1,TRBJ1-5,13,TGTGCCAGCCGACAGGGCCAGGATCAGCCCCAGCATTTT,CASRQGQDQPQHF